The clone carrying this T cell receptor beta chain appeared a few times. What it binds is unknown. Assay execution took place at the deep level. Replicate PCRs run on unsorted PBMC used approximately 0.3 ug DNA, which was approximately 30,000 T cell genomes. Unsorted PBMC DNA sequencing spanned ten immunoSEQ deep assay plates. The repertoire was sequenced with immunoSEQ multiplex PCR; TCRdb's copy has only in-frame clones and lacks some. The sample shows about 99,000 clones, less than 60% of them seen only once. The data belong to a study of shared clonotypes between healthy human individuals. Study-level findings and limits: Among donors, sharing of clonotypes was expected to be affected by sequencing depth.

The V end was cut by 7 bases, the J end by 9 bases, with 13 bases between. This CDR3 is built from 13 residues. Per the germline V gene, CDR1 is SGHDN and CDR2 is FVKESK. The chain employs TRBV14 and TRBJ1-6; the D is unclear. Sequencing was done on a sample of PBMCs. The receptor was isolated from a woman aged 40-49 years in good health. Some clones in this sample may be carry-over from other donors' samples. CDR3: CASTHDPSSPLHF. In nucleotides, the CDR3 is TGTGCCAGCACCCACGACCCTAGTTCACCCCTCCACTTT.